The following is a TCR beta chain sequence with its context. The data belong to a study of blood T cell repertoires in COVID-19. TCRdb's copy holds only in-frame clones and misses some; the assay was immunoSEQ multiplex PCR. The sample lists around 110,000 clones, approximately 90% seen once, with 1.5% to 2% in the top ten. Germline-derived CDR1 and CDR2 are SGHTA and FQGTGA. The trim removed 1 base at V and 10 bases at J, leaving 5 bases unmatched. This CDR3 has 13 amino acids. The chain uses TRBV7-3 and TRBJ1-1, with 8 positions matching TRBD1. The TCR sequence derives from a human donor with active COVID-19. The donor label of this sample is uncertain. The material sequenced was peripheral blood. The CDR3 protein is CASSLIRTGRAFF. As DNA, the CDR3 is TGTGCCAGCAGCTTAATCCGGACAGGGAGAGCTTTCTTT.